One T cell receptor (beta chain) is described in this entry. Its specificity is not known. These data come from a study of T-cell memory formation after mild COVID-19. Study-wide findings and caveats: Clones that contracted clustered mainly in CM and EM if CD4+ and in EMRA if CD8+. Detection of some responders pre-infection suggested pre-existing cross-reactive memory T cells participated. There was a balanced CD4/CD8 profile in clones contracting day 15 to 85, and later expanders leaned CD4+.

A 5'RACE reaction primed in the constant segment made cDNA libraries of TCR alpha and TCR beta, and these carried sample barcodes and UMIs. TCRdb called the 5' RACE reads again in MiXCR, with one record for every CDR3 protein. Here the sample spans about 100,000 distinct CDR3 sequences, approximately 12% being singletons. Looked up from germline, CDR1 is MNHEY and CDR2 is SVGEGT. V was shortened by 4 bases and J by 2 bases, with 6 bases between the two germline ends. The CDR3 covers 12 residues. The sample consisted of PBMCs or a T cell subset sorted from them (not recorded which). The rearrangement links TRBV6-2 or TRBV6-3 to TRBJ2-7; D uncertain. The sequence derives from a man younger than 35 who had mild COVID-19 (a few samples of this study predate the infection). Cell type and time point are not known. CDR3 bases: TGTGCCAGCAGTTTAGGGACCTACGAGCAGTACGTC. It codes for CASSLGTYEQYV.